This is a list of T cell receptor beta chains from one sample in a study of T cell changes during pregnancy in multiple sclerosis. Assay used: immunoSEQ multiplex PCR; TCRdb lists only in-frame clones, some missing. The table has about 23,000 clones, about 90% seen once. The source material was CD8+ T cells from peripheral blood mononuclear cells, sampled after pregnancy. The source is a female donor with multiple sclerosis, enrolled in a pregnancy study. CDR3s leave out the opening cysteine and the closing phenylalanine or tryptophan. A D gene is named only where the DNA matches it firmly. Size values are once, few and many counts, or a class for expanded clones, and some rows have none.

j_call	v_call	d_call	clone_size	cdr3_aa
TRBJ2-5	TRBV28	TRBD2	-	ASRTGGSGETQY
TRBJ2-6	TRBV4-3	-	-	ASSQGARRPSFSGANVLT
TRBJ2-7	TRBV15	TRBD2	-	ATRLGGTSLEQY
TRBJ2-1	TRBV6-4	TRBD2	medium-sized	ASSDSSGSYNEQF
TRBJ2-3	TRBV29-1	-	-	SVEERTDTQY
TRBJ2-3	TRBV5-4	TRBD2	few	ASSSLGTLAGAIADTQY
TRBJ2-5	TRBV12-5	-	-	ASGLVQSGAPQETQY
TRBJ2-2	TRBV10-3	TRBD1	-	AISQTHAGGTNTGELF
TRBJ2-7	TRBV30	TRBD2	-	AWRSSGRVYSYEQY
TRBJ1-1	TRBV28	-	-	ASSLGPGMNTEAF
TRBJ1-1	TRBV7-2	-	-	ASSLEDSWSTEAF
TRBJ2-7	TRBV28	TRBD2	-	ASSLGGGEEN
TRBJ2-1	TRBV9	TRBD2	-	ASSPGGTGKF
TRBJ2-1	TRBV10-2	-	-	ASSESGGAGYRYNEQF
TRBJ2-3	TRBV7-9	TRBD2	-	ASSFLREGTDTQY
TRBJ1-1	TRBV9	-	-	ASSVVNIPDPEAF
TRBJ2-7	TRBV4-1	TRBD1	-	ASSQEPGQGNEQY
TRBJ2-7	TRBV19	-	-	ASSMGGEFYEQY
TRBJ2-3	TRBV19	TRBD2	-	ASSLTAGEGTDTQY
TRBJ2-4	TRBV7-9	TRBD1	-	ASSLGTARAKNIQY
TRBJ1-2	TRBV2	-	once	ASSGLSLGHNYGYT
TRBJ2-7	TRBV27	TRBD2	few	ASSPSSGEHTYEQY
TRBJ2-1	TRBV2	TRBD2	-	ASELAEFNEQF
TRBJ2-5	TRBV5-4	TRBD1	-	ASSFDRGSLIEETQY
TRBJ2-7	TRBV27	TRBD1	medium-sized	ASSLDRVGNEQY
TRBJ2-3	TRBV5-4	-	-	ASSRSDTQY
TRBJ2-1	TRBV10-3	-	-	AISERFQSDPKRVSSYNEQF